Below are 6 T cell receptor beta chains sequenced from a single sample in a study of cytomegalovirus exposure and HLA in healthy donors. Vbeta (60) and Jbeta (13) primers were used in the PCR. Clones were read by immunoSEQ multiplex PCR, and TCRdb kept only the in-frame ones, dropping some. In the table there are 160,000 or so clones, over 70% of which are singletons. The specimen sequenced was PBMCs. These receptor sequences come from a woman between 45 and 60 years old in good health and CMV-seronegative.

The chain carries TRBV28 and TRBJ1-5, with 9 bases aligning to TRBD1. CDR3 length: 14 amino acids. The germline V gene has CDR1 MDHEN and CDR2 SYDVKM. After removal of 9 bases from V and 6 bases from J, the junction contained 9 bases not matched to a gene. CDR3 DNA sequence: TGTGCCAGTTCCCGGGACAGGGACATTCAGCCCCAGCATTTT. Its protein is CASSRDRDIQPQHF.

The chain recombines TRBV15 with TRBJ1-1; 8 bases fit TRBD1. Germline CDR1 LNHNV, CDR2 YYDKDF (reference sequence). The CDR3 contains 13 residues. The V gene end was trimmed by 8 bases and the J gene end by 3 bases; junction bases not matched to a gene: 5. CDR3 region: CATGKTGDTEAFF. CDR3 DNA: TGTGCCACCGGAAAGACAGGGGACACTGAAGCTTTCTTT.

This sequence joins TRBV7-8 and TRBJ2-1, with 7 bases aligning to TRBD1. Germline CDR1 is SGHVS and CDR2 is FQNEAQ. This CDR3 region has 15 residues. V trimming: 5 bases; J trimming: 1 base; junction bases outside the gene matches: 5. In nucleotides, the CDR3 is TGTGCCAGCAGCCAGAGACAGGGTTCCTACAATGAGCAGTTCTTC. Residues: CASSQRQGSYNEQFF.

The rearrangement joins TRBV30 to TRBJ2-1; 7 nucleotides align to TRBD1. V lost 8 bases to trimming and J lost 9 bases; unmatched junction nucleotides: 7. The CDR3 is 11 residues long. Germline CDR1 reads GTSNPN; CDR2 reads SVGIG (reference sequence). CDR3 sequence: CAGGQEPEQFF. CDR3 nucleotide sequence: TGTGCCGGTGGACAGGAGCCTGAGCAGTTCTTC.

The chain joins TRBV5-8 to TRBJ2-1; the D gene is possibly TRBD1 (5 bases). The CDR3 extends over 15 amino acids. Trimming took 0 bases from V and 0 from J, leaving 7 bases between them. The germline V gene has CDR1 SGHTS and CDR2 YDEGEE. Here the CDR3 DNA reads TGTGCCAGCAGCTTGGGGGGCAACTCCTACAATGAGCAGTTCTTC. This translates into CASSLGGNSYNEQFF.

CDR3 loop: CASSLGSPPLEQYF. The CDR3 DNA follows: TGTGCCAGCAGCTTAGGTAGTCCCCCGCTGGAGCAGTACTTC. The rearrangement uses TRBV7-2 and TRBJ2-7, with D hard to call. Germline loops: CDR1 SGHTA, CDR2 FQGNSA. With 1 base removed from V and 7 bases from J, the gap between germline ends came to 14 bases. The length of the CDR3 is 14 residues.